Below, 5 T cell receptor beta chains from the same sample are listed, as sequenced in a study of blood T cell repertoires in COVID-19. Profiling relied on immunoSEQ multiplex PCR, and the TCRdb table lists in-frame clones only, not all of them. The sample consists of approximately 280,000 clones, 85% of them appearing once. The sample taken for sequencing was PBMCs or T cells enriched from blood (not recorded which). Receptor source: a woman aged 50 to 60 who had recovered from COVID-19.

V usage is TRBV3-1 (or the pseudogene TRBV3-2) and J usage is TRBJ1-2; 7 nucleotides line up with TRBD1. The V segment lost 6 bases and the J segment 8 bases; nucleotides outside the gene matches: 12. Germline V lookup: CDR1 LGHDT, CDR2 YNNKEL (reference sequence). This CDR3 has 14 amino acids. CDR3: CASRLSQGVRGYTF. CDR3 DNA sequence: TGTGCCAGCAGGCTGAGCCAGGGGGTGCGGGGCTACACCTTC.

The chain links TRBV7-8 to TRBJ1-4, with TRBD1 identical over 11 bases. The CDR3 runs 15 residues. Germline V gene data show CDR1 as SGHVS and CDR2 as FQNEAQ. Trimming took 5 bases from V and 8 from J; bases not matched to a gene: 7. CDR3 in DNA: TGTGCCAGCAGCCCGGACAGGGGGCGCCGGGAAAAACTGTTTTTT. Translated, it gives CASSPDRGRREKLFF.

The rearrangement joins TRBV14 to TRBJ1-2, with TRBD1 matching over 7 bases. The V and J ends lost 4 bases and 5 bases, in that order; junction bases with no gene match: 10. Germline V gene lookup returns CDR1 SGHDN and CDR2 FVKESK. The CDR3 is made up of 15 amino acids. The CDR3 bases are TGTGCCAGCAGCCCCTATAAGGGACAGTTTTATGGCTACACCTTC. It encodes CASSPYKGQFYGYTF.

This clone is a singleton in its sample. The chain uses TRBV9 and TRBJ2-3; tentatively, D is TRBD2 (7 bases). V shed 3 bases and J shed 4 bases, with 12 bases lying between them. Germline loops: CDR1 SGDLS, CDR2 YYNGEE. CDR3 length equals 14 residues. The CDR3: CASSARGGSDTQYF. The DNA for the CDR3 is TGTGCCAGCAGCGCCCGCGGGGGCTCAGATACGCAGTATTTT.

This chain links TRBV27 with TRBJ2-1, with a possible D match to TRBD2 (7 bases). Germline-derived CDR1 and CDR2 are MNHEY and SMNVEV (reference sequence). The length of the CDR3 is 13 residues. V was shortened by 3 bases and J by 7 bases, with 10 bases between the two germline ends. The chain's CDR3 is CASSFEGGNEQFF. CDR3 bases: TGTGCCAGCAGTTTCGAGGGGGGGAATGAGCAGTTCTTC.